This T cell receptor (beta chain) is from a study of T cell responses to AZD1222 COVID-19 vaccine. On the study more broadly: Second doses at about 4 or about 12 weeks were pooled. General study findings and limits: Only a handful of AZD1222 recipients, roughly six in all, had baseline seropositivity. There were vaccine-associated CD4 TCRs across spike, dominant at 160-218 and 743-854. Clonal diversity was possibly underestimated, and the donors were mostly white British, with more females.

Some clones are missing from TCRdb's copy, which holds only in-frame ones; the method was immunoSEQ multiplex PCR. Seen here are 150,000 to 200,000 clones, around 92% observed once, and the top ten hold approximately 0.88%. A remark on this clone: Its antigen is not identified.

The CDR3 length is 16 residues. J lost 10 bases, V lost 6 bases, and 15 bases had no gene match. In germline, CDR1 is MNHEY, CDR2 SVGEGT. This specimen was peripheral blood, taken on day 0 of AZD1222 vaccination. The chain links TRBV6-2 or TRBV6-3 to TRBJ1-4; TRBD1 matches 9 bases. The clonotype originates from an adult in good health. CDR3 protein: CASSPPFGTGHGKLFF. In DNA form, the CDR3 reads TGTGCCAGCAGCCCCCCCTTCGGGACAGGGCATGGAAAACTGTTTTTT.